A selection of T cell receptor beta chains follows, all from one sample in a study of blood T cell repertoires in COVID-19. Here immunoSEQ multiplex PCR was the method, and the copy in TCRdb shows in-frame clones only, minus some. This sample has about 180,000 clones, with roughly 84% found just once. Input material: peripheral blood. All receptors come from a man in his late teens or twenties with active or convalescent COVID-19. Each CDR3 is given with its conserved first and last residue. The D gene is left open where the match is weak. Size tells how often a clone was seen (once, few, many) or the class of an expanded clone, and some rows leave it out.

CDR3nt,CDR3aa,d_gene,v_gene,abundance,j_gene
TGTGCCAGCAGTGAATATAACACCCTCTACGAGCAGTACTTC,CASSEYNTLYEQYF,NA,TRBV25-1,NA,TRBJ2-7
TGTGCCAGCAGCCGCCTGGTACCCGAGGGCAATTCACCCCTCCACTTT,CASSRLVPEGNSPLHF,NA,TRBV3-1/TRBV3-2,NA,TRBJ1-6
TGTGCCAGCTCTAGCACTTCGAGCTCCTACAATGAGCAGTTCTTC,CASSSTSSSYNEQFF,NA,TRBV18,NA,TRBJ2-1
TGTGCCAGCAGTTTAGTGTTCGGGGGGTCTGAAAAACTGTTTTTT,CASSLVFGGSEKLFF,NA,TRBV28,NA,TRBJ1-4
TGTGCCAGTAGTATACAAACAGGGGCAGCCTACGAGCAGTACTTC,CASSIQTGAAYEQYF,TRBD1,TRBV19,NA,TRBJ2-7
TGCGCCAGCAGCTTGAACCCCAATCAGGGGACTGAAGCTTTCTTT,CASSLNPNQGTEAFF,NA,TRBV5-1,once,TRBJ1-1
TGCGCCAGCAGCCAAGCCCTTGTAGCGAGGCCCTACGAGCAGTACTTC,CASSQALVARPYEQYF,NA,TRBV4-3,NA,TRBJ2-7
TGCGCCAGCAGCTCCGGCGGGTCAGGGGTTTCACCCCTCCACTTT,CASSSGGSGVSPLHF,NA,TRBV5-1,NA,TRBJ1-6
TGCGCCAGCAGCTTGGGATCCGGCGGCGGCACTGGAAACACCATATATTTT,CASSLGSGGGTGNTIYF,NA,TRBV5-1,NA,TRBJ1-3
TGCAGCGTTCTACAGGGCACAGATACGCAGTATTTT,CSVLQGTDTQYF,NA,TRBV29-1,NA,TRBJ2-3
TGTGCCAGCTCATGGGACAAGCAAGAGACCCAGTACTTC,CASSWDKQETQYF,NA,TRBV19,NA,TRBJ2-5
TGTGCCAGCAGCTCCCCGAGGACAGGGGACTCCTACGAGCAGTACTTC,CASSSPRTGDSYEQYF,TRBD1,TRBV2,once,TRBJ2-7
TGTGCCAGCAGTTTAAGGCAGGGGGGTGAAGCTTTCTTT,CASSLRQGGEAFF,TRBD1,TRBV28,few,TRBJ1-1
TGTGCCAGCAGCCCTTGGGACAGTTCTGGAAACACCATATATTTT,CASSPWDSSGNTIYF,TRBD1,TRBV7-6,NA,TRBJ1-3
TGTGCCACCACAGGGATGAGGGACGAGCAGTACTTC,CATTGMRDEQYF,NA,TRBV10-3,NA,TRBJ2-7
TGTGCCAGTGGAGAAGGGGGCCGACGCAATGAGCAGTTCTTC,CASGEGGRRNEQFF,TRBD1,TRBV11-2,few,TRBJ2-1
TGCGCCAGCAGCTTGGCTCGAACAGGGGGATACAATGAGCAGTTCTTC,CASSLARTGGYNEQFF,TRBD1,TRBV5-1,NA,TRBJ2-1
TGTGCCAGCAGGGGGCGGTCCCTCTACAATGAGCAGTTCTTC,CASRGRSLYNEQFF,NA,TRBV3-1/TRBV3-2,once,TRBJ2-1
TGCGCCAGCAAGGGCGCGGGCGGAGAAAAACTGTTTTTT,CASKGAGGEKLFF,NA,TRBV5-1,NA,TRBJ1-4
TGTGCCAGCAGCTTAGCAGGGGTGCGCAATCAGCCCCAGCATTTT,CASSLAGVRNQPQHF,NA,TRBV5-8,once,TRBJ1-5
TGTGCCATCTCACGAAGGGGGAATGAGCAGTTCTTC,CAISRRGNEQFF,NA,TRBV10-3,NA,TRBJ2-1
TGTGCCAGCAGCTGGCATTGGCCCGAAGCCAAAAACATTCAGTACTTC,CASSWHWPEAKNIQYF,NA,TRBV5-8,NA,TRBJ2-4
TGTGCCAGCAGCTCCCCTACATCGACAGGGCGGGGCAATCAGCCCCAGCATTTT,CASSSPTSTGRGNQPQHF,TRBD1,TRBV11-3,NA,TRBJ1-5
TGCGCCAGCAGCTCAATCCCTCTAGCGTCCGGGGAGCTGTTTTTT,CASSSIPLASGELFF,NA,TRBV4-1,NA,TRBJ2-2
TGTGCCAGCAGCCACCGGGACAGGGCGTACAATGAGCAGTTCTTC,CASSHRDRAYNEQFF,TRBD1,TRBV3-1/TRBV3-2,NA,TRBJ2-1
TGTGCCAGCAGCAGACAGGGACTTTTCTCTGGGGCCAACGTCCTGACTTTC,CASSRQGLFSGANVLTF,NA,TRBV3-1/TRBV3-2,few,TRBJ2-6
TGTGCCAGCAGTGACCACCCCGGACAGGCGGGAGAAAAACTGTTTTTT,CASSDHPGQAGEKLFF,TRBD1,TRBV6-1,NA,TRBJ1-4
TGTGCCAGCAGTCCCTTAGCGGGGGACGGCAAGACCCAGTACTTC,CASSPLAGDGKTQYF,TRBD2,TRBV6-2/TRBV6-3,many,TRBJ2-5
TGTGCCAGCAGCTACCTCAGGGGGAACACTGAAGCTTTCTTT,CASSYLRGNTEAFF,NA,TRBV14,NA,TRBJ1-1
TGTGCCAGTAGTATTGGTAGCGGAGGCCTGATAGCCAAAAACATTCAGTACTTC,CASSIGSGGLIAKNIQYF,NA,TRBV19,NA,TRBJ2-4